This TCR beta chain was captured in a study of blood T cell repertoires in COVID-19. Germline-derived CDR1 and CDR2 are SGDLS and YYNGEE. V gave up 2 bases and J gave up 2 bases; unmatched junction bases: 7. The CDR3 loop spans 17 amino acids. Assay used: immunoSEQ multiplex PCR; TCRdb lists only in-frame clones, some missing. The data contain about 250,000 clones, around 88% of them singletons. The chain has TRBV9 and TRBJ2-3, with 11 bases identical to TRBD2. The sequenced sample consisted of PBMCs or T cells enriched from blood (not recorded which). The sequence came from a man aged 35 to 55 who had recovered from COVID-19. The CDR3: CASSVSGRGFSTDTQYF. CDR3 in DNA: TGTGCCAGCAGCGTTAGCGGGAGGGGATTTTCCACAGATACGCAGTATTTT.